This T cell receptor beta chain comes out of a study of blood T cell repertoires in COVID-19. In the study overall: Italy, Spain and the United States were the sources of the convalescent and acute COVID-19 samples. PBMCs, B-cell-depleted T cells, or T cells were the source of the cDNA or gDNA that made up the material.

In Cohort 3, a recovered donor had either two negative PCRs, clearance, or symptom resolution. In the original workflow: Estimates of nucleated cell counts were drawn from the amplification of reference gene primers. Generated by immunoSEQ multiplex PCR, the TCRdb table keeps only in-frame clones and is missing some. The V and J calls and clone size are taken from that table; D and trimming were inferred from the DNA. The data hold around 450,000 clones, with 90% observed a single time. The sample comprised PBMCs or T cells enriched from blood (not recorded which). The TCR was taken from a man younger than 30 who had recovered from COVID-19.

The CDR3 here is CAIKDRGSNQPQHF. For the CDR3, the DNA is TGTGCCATCAAGGACAGGGGAAGCAATCAGCCCCAGCATTTT. The chain carries TRBV10-3 and TRBJ1-5; 9 bases map to TRBD1. The CDR3 consists of 14 residues. Germline V gives CDR1 ENHRY, CDR2 SYGVKD. The V gene end was trimmed by 7 bases and the J gene end by 1 base; junction bases not matched to a gene: 2.